The rows below give T cell receptor beta chains drawn from one sample of a study of early T cells in non-severe SARS-CoV-2 infection. TCRdb recomputed calls from the 5' RACE reads with MiXCR, one row per CDR3 protein. Of roughly 60,000 distinct CDR3 sequences listed, around 12% are singletons. Sequenced sample: whole blood. Receptors were obtained from an adult who was a healthcare worker with PCR-confirmed SARS-CoV-2 infection or an uninfected control (not recorded which). Both conserved end residues are part of each CDR3. Fields, in order: D gene, V gene, J gene, clone size, CDR3 protein, CDR3 DNA. D genes are given only for firm matches. Where a row states a size, it is once, few, many or the class of an expanded clone; other rows omit it.

-	TRBV11-2	TRBJ1-2	few	CASSLVVTLSNYGYTF	TGTGCCAGCAGCTTAGTCGTCACACTCTCTAACTATGGCTACACCTTC
-	TRBV11-2	TRBJ2-3	-	CASTNRAPRGPDTQYF	TGTGCCAGCACCAACCGTGCCCCCCGCGGCCCAGATACGCAGTATTTT
-	TRBV29-1	TRBJ1-3	-	CSVGSGVGNTIYF	TGCAGCGTTGGATCGGGGGTCGGAAACACCATATATTTT
-	TRBV4-1	TRBJ2-5	few	CASSQEDLAQETQYF	TGCGCCAGCAGCCAAGAGGATTTGGCTCAAGAGACCCAGTACTTC
-	TRBV5-1	TRBJ2-6	many	CASSLMTASGANVLTF	TGCGCCAGCAGCTTAATGACAGCATCTGGGGCCAACGTCCTGACTTTC
TRBD1	TRBV6-2/TRBV6-3	TRBJ2-7	-	CASSDGQGVYEQYF	TGTGCCAGCAGTGACGGACAGGGGGTCTACGAGCAGTACTTC
-	TRBV5-1	TRBJ1-1	-	CASSLGPTNTEAFF	TGCGCCAGCAGCTTGGGCCCTACGAACACTGAAGCTTTCTTT
-	TRBV6-5	TRBJ2-7	few	CASRTRSGGGTYEQYF	TGTGCCAGCAGAACTAGATCCGGGGGCGGGACCTACGAGCAGTACTTC
-	TRBV7-6	TRBJ1-3	-	CASSLDGGSSGNTIYF	TGTGCCAGCAGCTTAGATGGGGGTTCCTCTGGAAACACCATATATTTT
-	TRBV9	TRBJ2-3	many	CASSAYSGRTDTQYF	TGTGCCAGCAGCGCCTACAGCGGACGCACAGATACGCAGTATTTT
-	TRBV7-9	TRBJ2-1	-	CASSPRVSSYNEQFF	TGTGCCAGCAGCCCAAGGGTGAGCTCCTACAATGAGCAGTTCTTC
-	TRBV2	TRBJ2-3	-	CATTQEHPDTQYF	TGTGCCACCACACAAGAACACCCAGATACGCAGTATTTT
TRBD1	TRBV20-1	TRBJ2-1	few	CSAPVAGQENNEQFF	TGCAGTGCTCCGGTCGCGGGACAGGAAAACAATGAGCAGTTCTTC
-	TRBV7-8	TRBJ1-1	many	CASSLDLGANTEAFF	TGTGCCAGCAGCTTAGACCTGGGCGCGAACACTGAAGCTTTCTTT
-	TRBV6-1	TRBJ1-1	-	CASSEFRDSALAFF	TGTGCCAGCAGTGAGTTCCGGGACTCTGCCCTAGCTTTCTTT
-	TRBV6-2/TRBV6-3	TRBJ2-7	-	CASSYSEPYEQYF	TGTGCCAGCAGTTACTCTGAGCCCTACGAGCAGTACTTC
-	TRBV6-2/TRBV6-3	TRBJ1-1	few	CASSPNLMNTEAFF	TGTGCCAGCAGCCCCAATCTTATGAACACTGAAGCTTTCTTT
TRBD2	TRBV7-9	TRBJ2-3	-	CASSRTGLAGGSTQYF	TGTGCCAGCAGCCGGACGGGACTAGCGGGAGGTAGTACGCAGTATTTT
-	TRBV21-1	TRBJ2-7	-	CASSKGDEQYF	TGTGCCAGCAGCAAAGGGGACGAGCAGTACTTC
-	TRBV4-1	TRBJ2-3	few	CASSQRTASTDTQYF	TGCGCCAGCAGCCAAAGGACAGCAAGCACAGATACGCAGTATTTT
TRBD1	TRBV5-1	TRBJ1-1	many	CASSSGQPNTEAFF	TGCGCCAGCAGCTCGGGACAGCCGAACACTGAAGCTTTCTTT
-	TRBV12-5	TRBJ2-5	-	CASGPGQPQETQYF	TGTGCTAGTGGTCCAGGACAGCCCCAAGAGACCCAGTACTTC
-	TRBV10-1	TRBJ2-2	few	CASSVTGGTGELFF	TGCGCCAGCAGTGTCACAGGCGGCACCGGGGAGCTGTTTTTT
-	TRBV20-1	TRBJ1-1	few	CSASTGPMNTEAFF	TGCAGTGCTAGTACAGGACCGATGAACACTGAAGCTTTCTTT
TRBD2	TRBV11-2	TRBJ2-7	-	CASSLGLAAGYEQYF	TGTGCCAGCAGCTTAGGACTAGCGGCGGGTTACGAGCAGTACTTC
-	TRBV5-6	TRBJ1-1	few	CASSLGSRGTVNTEAFF	TGTGCCAGCAGCTTGGGCTCCCGGGGAACAGTGAACACTGAAGCTTTCTTT
TRBD2	TRBV5-8	TRBJ2-1	few	CASSLRLAVRNEQFF	TGTGCCAGCAGCTTAAGACTAGCGGTGAGGAATGAGCAGTTCTTC
-	TRBV20-1	TRBJ2-5	few	CSASDETQYF	TGCAGTGCCAGCGATGAGACCCAGTACTTC
TRBD2	TRBV2	TRBJ2-1	-	CASSERGRAYYNEQFF	TGTGCCAGCAGTGAACGAGGGAGGGCCTACTACAATGAGCAGTTCTTC
-	TRBV29-1	TRBJ2-4	-	CSLRDLRNIQYF	TGCAGCTTGCGGGACCTGCGCAACATTCAGTACTTC
-	TRBV18	TRBJ1-5	few	CASSPGGPGGQPQHF	TGTGCCAGCTCACCGGGGGGACCGGGCGGTCAGCCCCAGCATTTT
TRBD1	TRBV10-3	TRBJ2-7	-	CAIRTGGYEQYF	TGTGCCATCAGGACAGGGGGCTACGAGCAGTACTTC
-	TRBV6-1	TRBJ1-1	-	CASSRLGVNTEAFF	TGTGCCAGCTCCCGACTCGGGGTGAACACTGAAGCTTTCTTT
-	TRBV10-2	TRBJ1-1	-	CASSEMGAEAFF	TGCGCCAGCAGTGAGATGGGGGCTGAAGCTTTCTTT
-	TRBV25-1	TRBJ2-4	few	CASSDWTINIQYF	TGTGCCAGCAGTGACTGGACTATCAACATTCAGTACTTC
-	TRBV5-1	TRBJ1-1	-	CASSLSTARGNTEAFF	TGCGCCAGCAGCTTGTCAACAGCTCGGGGCAACACTGAAGCTTTCTTT
TRBD1	TRBV12-3/TRBV12-4	TRBJ1-2	-	CASSTGTGGRGYTF	TGTGCCAGCAGTACCGGGACAGGGGGTCGTGGCTACACCTTC
-	TRBV28	TRBJ2-7	many	CASNTEGRYEQYF	TGTGCCAGCAACACGGAGGGGCGCTACGAGCAGTACTTC
-	TRBV20-1	TRBJ1-2	few	CSARGIRGANYGYTF	TGCAGTGCTAGAGGAATAAGGGGGGCTAACTATGGCTACACCTTC
-	TRBV9	TRBJ2-7	-	CASSVAIGGATYEQYF	TGTGCCAGCAGCGTAGCTATCGGCGGGGCCACCTACGAGCAGTACTTC
TRBD1	TRBV24-1	TRBJ1-5	many	CATSDLGDRGLSPADQPQHF	TGTGCCACCAGTGATTTGGGGGACAGGGGGTTGTCTCCCGCCGATCAGCCCCAGCATTTT
TRBD1	TRBV5-1	TRBJ1-6	few	CASRDRGNDSPLHF	TGCGCCAGCAGAGACAGGGGGAATGATTCACCCCTCCACTTT
-	TRBV7-2	TRBJ2-7	many	CASSLAPGSEQYF	TGTGCCAGCAGCTTAGCCCCAGGTTCCGAGCAGTACTTC
-	TRBV30	TRBJ2-7	many	CAWSVSTNEQYF	TGTGCCTGGAGTGTGAGTACCAACGAGCAGTACTTC
-	TRBV5-6	TRBJ2-1	-	CASSESVTPYNEQFF	TGTGCCAGCAGCGAATCAGTAACCCCGTACAATGAGCAGTTCTTC
TRBD2	TRBV20-1	TRBJ2-7	few	CSARDGRAYEQYF	TGCAGTGCTAGAGATGGGAGGGCCTACGAGCAGTACTTC
-	TRBV6-6	TRBJ2-7	-	CASSQTTGDGQYF	TGTGCCAGCAGCCAGACCACAGGAGACGGGCAGTACTTC
TRBD2	TRBV20-1	TRBJ2-1	many	CSAIRSGSYNEQFF	TGCAGTGCTATTCGAAGCGGGAGCTACAATGAGCAGTTCTTC
-	TRBV3-1	TRBJ2-1	-	CASSQQGTWFF	TGTGCCAGCAGCCAACAAGGGACTTGGTTCTTC
-	TRBV20-1	TRBJ1-5	many	CSARAGNHSNQPQHF	TGCAGTGCTAGAGCAGGTAATCATAGCAATCAGCCCCAGCATTTT
-	TRBV11-2	TRBJ2-7	many	CASSPRTEEQYF	TGTGCCAGCAGCCCACGGACAGAAGAGCAGTACTTC
TRBD1	TRBV27	TRBJ1-2	many	CASSFDRGYGYTF	TGTGCCAGCAGTTTCGACAGGGGGTATGGCTACACCTTC
-	TRBV20-1	TRBJ1-5	-	CSARDPLWGNQPQHF	TGCAGTGCTAGAGATCCATTATGGGGCAATCAGCCCCAGCATTTT
-	TRBV28	TRBJ2-5	-	CASSLDGWETQYF	TGTGCCAGCAGCCTCGACGGCTGGGAGACCCAGTACTTC
TRBD2	TRBV2	TRBJ2-1	few	CASTGLASYNEQFF	TGTGCCAGCACTGGACTAGCGTCGTACAATGAGCAGTTCTTC
TRBD2	TRBV29-1	TRBJ2-1	many	CSGTSSDEQFF	TGCAGCGGGACTAGTAGCGATGAGCAGTTCTTC
-	TRBV18	TRBJ1-5	many	CASSRGGANQPQHF	TGTGCCAGCTCCCGAGGGGGGGCCAATCAGCCCCAGCATTTT
-	TRBV5-1	TRBJ2-2	many	CASSPGTPNTGELFF	TGCGCCAGCAGCCCGGGGACCCCGAACACCGGGGAGCTGTTTTTT
TRBD1	TRBV18	TRBJ2-5	few	CASSPPAGGPFGETQYF	TGTGCCAGCTCACCACCGGCAGGGGGTCCCTTTGGGGAGACCCAGTACTTC
-	TRBV6-6	TRBJ1-1	-	CASSTPPGGTEAFF	TGTGCCAGCAGTACCCCCCCAGGAGGGACTGAAGCTTTCTTT